Listed here are 19 T cell receptor beta chains from one sample, sequenced in a study of radiation and T cells in renal cell carcinoma. Time point reported: blood 2 weeks post-SBRT. The treatment: 15 Gy SBRT to primary tumor, nephrectomy 4 weeks later. Generated by immunoSEQ multiplex PCR, the TCRdb table keeps only in-frame clones and is missing some. This table has roughly 130,000 clones, roughly 91% appearing once. The source material was blood, sampled from a patient whose treatment included radiotherapy and nephrectomy. The receptors here all came from a woman aged 70-85 years with renal cell carcinoma.

This clone was seen a few times. The chain uses TRBV5-1 and TRBJ1-1; D remains unclear. The ends were cut back, 5 bases at V and 0 bases at J, with 14 bases in the middle. Germline V gene lookup returns CDR1 SGHRS and CDR2 YFSETQ. The CDR3 spans 15 residues. CDR3 bases: TGCGCCAGCAGGTTATCGGCCTCCTTGAACACTGAAGCTTTCTTT. This gives the protein CASRLSASLNTEAFF.

The chain is built from TRBV9 and TRBJ2-5, with 10 positions matching TRBD2. The CDR3 is made up of 15 amino acids. J was trimmed by 2 bases and V by 4 bases; bases with no gene match: 5. The germline CDR1 and CDR2 sequences are SGDLS and YYNGEE. CDR3 nucleotides: TGTGCCAGCAGCCTTGGACTAGCGGAACAAGAGACCCAGTACTTC. Amino acid sequence: CASSLGLAEQETQYF.

This sequence joins TRBV28 and TRBJ1-1; TRBD1 might be the D (5 bases). V was shortened by 2 bases and J by 2 bases, with 12 bases between the two germline ends. The germline V gene encodes CDR1 MDHEN and CDR2 SYDVKM. CDR3 length: 15 amino acids. The CDR3 here is CASSLPSGRNTEAFF. The CDR3 DNA sequence: TGTGCCAGCAGTTTACCCTCGGGACGCAACACTGAAGCTTTCTTT. Full variable domain (remainder filled in from reference TRBV28 and TRBJ1-1): DVKVTQSSRYLVKRTGEKVFLECVQDMDHENMFWYRQDPGLGLRLIYFSYDVKMKEKGDIPEGYSVSREKKERFSLILESASTNQTSMYLCASSLPSGRNTEAFFGQGTRLTVV.

This chain uses TRBV7-3 with TRBJ2-1, with D unclear. The CDR3 spans 11 residues. Germline CDR1 SGHTA, CDR2 FQGTGA. V was pared by 5 bases and J by 3 bases, with 2 bases between. The CDR3 DNA follows: TGTGCCAGCAGCAACTACAATGAGCAGTTCTTC. This sequence encodes CASSNYNEQFF.

This clone was detected only a few times. The J gene is TRBJ1-2, the V gene TRBV19; D uncertain. Trimming took 2 bases from V and 3 from J, leaving 13 bases between them. The germline V gene has CDR1 LNHDA and CDR2 SQIVND (reference sequence). The CDR3 has 15 residues. The DNA for the CDR3 is TGTGCCAGTAGTATAAATGTTCTGGGAGACTATGGCTACACCTTC. Its protein product is CASSINVLGDYGYTF.

V gene TRBV11-2 combines with J gene TRBJ1-5, with a weak D call TRBD1 (5 bases). The germline V and J ends were trimmed by 5 bases and 8 bases, with 13 bases remaining between them. The CDR3 loop spans 13 amino acids. Germline CDR1 and CDR2: SGHAT and FQNNGV. The CDR3 nucleotides read TGTGCCAGCAGCGGGGGGGTGAAAGAGCCCCAGCATTTT. This translates into CASSGGVKEPQHF.

The chain joins TRBV6-5 to TRBJ1-5, with TRBD1 identical over 7 bases. V was pared by 5 bases and J by 3 bases, with 4 bases of the junction left unmatched. From germline, CDR1 is MNHEY and CDR2 SVGAGI. This CDR3 is built from 14 residues. DNA for the CDR3: TGTGCCAGCAGTCAACAGGGGACCAATCAGCCCCAGCATTTT. It yields the protein CASSQQGTNQPQHF.

The chain combines TRBV7-8 with TRBJ1-1; D gene unclear. This CDR3 comprises 16 residues. Germline assignment: CDR1 SGHVS and CDR2 FQNEAQ. The germline V and J ends were trimmed by 7 bases and 0 bases, with 18 bases remaining between them. CDR3 in DNA: TGTGCCAGCACCCCGCCTTCGGCCGTATTGAACACTGAAGCTTTCTTT. Translated, it gives CASTPPSAVLNTEAFF.

In its sample, this clone was seen many times. The chain uses TRBV4-2 and TRBJ2-7; D possibly corresponds to TRBD2 (7 bases). Trimming stripped 0 bases from V and 4 bases from J, with 13 bases between. Germline V gene sequence: CDR1 LGHNA, CDR2 YNFKEQ. This CDR3 has 15 residues. The CDR3 reads CASSQDAGAAYEQYF. The CDR3 coding sequence is TGTGCCAGCAGCCAAGATGCGGGGGCCGCTTACGAGCAGTACTTC.

The chain has TRBV30 and TRBJ2-3; the match to TRBD2 covers 15 bases. This CDR3 comprises 19 residues. V lost 2 bases to trimming and J lost 0 bases; unmatched junction nucleotides: 9. Germline-derived CDR1 and CDR2 are GTSNPN and SVGIG (reference sequence). CDR3: CAWSRKGLAGGKSTDTQYF. The CDR3 region has the DNA TGTGCCTGGAGTAGGAAGGGACTAGCGGGGGGCAAAAGCACAGATACGCAGTATTTT.

This rearrangement joins TRBV6-6 to TRBJ2-3; unclear D gene. V dropped 7 bases and J dropped 5 bases, with 13 bases sitting between them. Per germline, CDR1 MNHNY and CDR2 SVGAGI (reference sequence). The CDR3 sequence is 13 residues long. DNA for the CDR3: TGTGCCAGCATCCCAGCCGGGCTAGATACGCAGTATTTT. Residues: CASIPAGLDTQYF.

V and J are TRBV29-1 and TRBJ1-2, with D uncertain. Germline lookup yields CDR1 SQVTM and CDR2 ANQGSEA. The CDR3 runs to 12 residues. Trimming left V 3 bases short and J 4 bases short, with 9 bases between. Here the CDR3 DNA reads TGCAGCGTTGATATAGCATCCTATGGCTACACCTTC. Amino acid sequence: CSVDIASYGYTF.

This clone was found once. The CDR3 DNA reads as TGTGCCAGCAGCTTAGCGGACTTTTCCGAGCAGTACTTC. As protein: CASSLADFSEQYF. The chain has TRBV7-9 and TRBJ2-7; D may be TRBD2 (5 bases). Germline lookup yields CDR1 SEHNR and CDR2 FQNEAQ (reference sequence). The CDR3 is 13 amino acids. V dropped 0 bases and J dropped 6 bases, with 9 bases sitting between them.

The chain carries TRBV6-6 and TRBJ1-1, with D unresolved. The CDR3 totals 14 residues. With 0 bases removed from V and 0 bases from J, the gap between germline ends came to 5 bases. Germline V gene lookup returns CDR1 MNHNY and CDR2 SVGAGI (reference sequence). In DNA form, the CDR3 reads TGTGCCAGCAGTTACTCCCCCCTGAACACTGAAGCTTTCTTT. Translating it yields CASSYSPLNTEAFF.

This clone was observed a few times. The chain has TRBV28 and TRBJ1-5, with D possibly TRBD1 on 6 matching bases. V lost 10 bases and J 1 base, leaving 17 bases between the germline ends. There are 15 residues in the CDR3. Germline V gene sequence: CDR1 MDHEN, CDR2 SYDVKM. CDR3 in amino acids: CATFGQPTSNQPQHF. In DNA form, the CDR3 reads TGTGCCACCTTTGGACAGCCTACCAGCAATCAGCCCCAGCATTTT.

This clone was found once. The chain's CDR3 is CASSVRTSSGANVLTF. The DNA of the CDR3 is TGTGCCAGTAGTGTCCGAACTAGCTCTGGGGCCAACGTCCTGACTTTC. The chain has TRBV19 and TRBJ2-6; D is perhaps TRBD2 (5 bases). Germline V lookup: CDR1 LNHDA, CDR2 SQIVND (reference sequence). V shed 5 bases and J shed 0 bases, with 11 bases lying between them. The CDR3 is 16 residues long.

This chain uses TRBV6-5 with TRBJ2-5, with D possibly matching TRBD2 (5 bases). Germline-derived CDR1 and CDR2 are MNHEY and SVGAGI. The CDR3 has 13 residues. Trimming stripped 6 bases from V and 5 bases from J, with 13 bases between. The CDR3 here is CASSLLGVETQYF. In DNA form, the CDR3 reads TGTGCCAGCAGCTTACTAGGCGTGGAGACCCAGTACTTC.

The chain couples TRBV5-4 to TRBJ1-5; 7 bases are a match to TRBD1. The CDR3 totals 16 residues. The V and J ends lost 4 bases and 2 bases, in that order; junction bases with no gene match: 9. CDR1 SGHNT and CDR2 YYREEE come from the germline V gene (reference sequence). CDR3 coding DNA: TGTGCCAGCAGCCCACTTCCCGGGACAGGCAATCAGCCCCAGCATTTT. Protein sequence: CASSPLPGTGNQPQHF.

The chain couples TRBV14 to TRBJ1-2; TRBD1 is a possible D gene (5 bases). Trimming stripped 0 bases from V and 4 bases from J, with 9 bases between. CDR1 and CDR2 from the germline V gene are SGHDN and FVKESK. The CDR3 covers 14 residues. This CDR3 is CASSQDQGPYGYTF. As DNA, the CDR3 is TGTGCCAGCAGCCAAGATCAGGGACCCTATGGCTACACCTTC.